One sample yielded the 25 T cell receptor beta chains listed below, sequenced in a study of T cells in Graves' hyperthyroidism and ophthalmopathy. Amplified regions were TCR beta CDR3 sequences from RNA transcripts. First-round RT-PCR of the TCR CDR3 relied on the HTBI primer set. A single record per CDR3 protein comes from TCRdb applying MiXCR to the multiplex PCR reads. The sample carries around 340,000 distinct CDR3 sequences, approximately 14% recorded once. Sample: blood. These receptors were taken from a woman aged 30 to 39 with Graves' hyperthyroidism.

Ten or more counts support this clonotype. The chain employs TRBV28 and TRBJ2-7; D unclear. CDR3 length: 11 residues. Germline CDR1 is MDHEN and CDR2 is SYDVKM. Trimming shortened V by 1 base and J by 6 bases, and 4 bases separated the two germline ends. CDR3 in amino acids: CASSLYFEQYF. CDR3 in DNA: TGTGCCAGCAGTTTATACTTCGAGCAGTACTTC.

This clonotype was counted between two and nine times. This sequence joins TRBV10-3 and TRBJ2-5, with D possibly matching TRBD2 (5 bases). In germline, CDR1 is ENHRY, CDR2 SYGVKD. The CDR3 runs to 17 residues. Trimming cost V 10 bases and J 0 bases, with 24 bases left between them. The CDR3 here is CATGLSLEGVDQETQYF. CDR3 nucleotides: TGTGCCACCGGGCTCTCTCTAGAGGGAGTTGACCAAGAGACCCAGTACTTC.

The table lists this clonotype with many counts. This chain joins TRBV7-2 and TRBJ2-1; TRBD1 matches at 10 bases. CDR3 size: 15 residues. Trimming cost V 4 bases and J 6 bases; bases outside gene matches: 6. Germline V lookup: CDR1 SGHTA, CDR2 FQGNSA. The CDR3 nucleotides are TGTGCCAGCAGCTCCGCGGGACAGGGGAGCAATGAGCAGTTCTTC. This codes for CASSSAGQGSNEQFF.

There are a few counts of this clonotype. The CDR3 sequence is CAISEMDNHNEQFF. Here the CDR3 DNA reads TGTGCCATCAGTGAGATGGACAACCACAATGAGCAGTTCTTC. The rearrangement joins TRBV10-3 to TRBJ2-1; TRBD1 is a possible D gene (5 bases). The CDR3 has 14 amino acids. The germline CDR1 and CDR2 sequences are ENHRY and SYGVKD. Deletions cut 2 bases from V and 5 bases from J, with 10 bases between.

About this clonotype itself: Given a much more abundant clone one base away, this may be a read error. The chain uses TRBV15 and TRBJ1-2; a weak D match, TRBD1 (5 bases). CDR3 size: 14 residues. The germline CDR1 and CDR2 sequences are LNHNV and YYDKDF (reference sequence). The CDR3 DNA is TGTGCCACCAGCAGAGATCGGGGGGTAGAGGGCTGCACCTTC. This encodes CATSRDRGVEGCTF.

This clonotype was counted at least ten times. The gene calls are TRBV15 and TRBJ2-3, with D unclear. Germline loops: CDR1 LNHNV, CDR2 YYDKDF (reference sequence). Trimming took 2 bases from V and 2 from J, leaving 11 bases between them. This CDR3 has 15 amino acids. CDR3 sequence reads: CATSRPVGSTDTQYF. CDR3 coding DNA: TGTGCCACCAGCAGACCTGTGGGCTCCACAGATACGCAGTATTTT. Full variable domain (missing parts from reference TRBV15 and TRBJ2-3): DAMVIQNPRYQVTQFGKPVTLSCSQTLNHNVMYWYQQKSSQAPKLLFHYYDKDFNNEADTPDNFQSRRPNTSFCFLDIRSPGLGDTAMYLCATSRPVGSTDTQYFGPGTRLTVL.

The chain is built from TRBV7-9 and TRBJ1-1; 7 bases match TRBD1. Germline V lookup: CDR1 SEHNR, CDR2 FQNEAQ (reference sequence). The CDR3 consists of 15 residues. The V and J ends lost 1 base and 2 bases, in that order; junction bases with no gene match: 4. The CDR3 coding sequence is TGTGCCAGCAGCTTAGGGGACAGTCGAAACACTGAAGCTTTCTTT. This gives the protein CASSLGDSRNTEAFF.

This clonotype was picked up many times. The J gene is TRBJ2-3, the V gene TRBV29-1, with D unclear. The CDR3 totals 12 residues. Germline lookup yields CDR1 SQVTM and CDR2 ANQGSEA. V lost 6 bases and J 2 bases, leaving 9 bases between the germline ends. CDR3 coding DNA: TGCAGCGTCCAAGTCAACACAGATACGCAGTATTTT. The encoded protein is CSVQVNTDTQYF.

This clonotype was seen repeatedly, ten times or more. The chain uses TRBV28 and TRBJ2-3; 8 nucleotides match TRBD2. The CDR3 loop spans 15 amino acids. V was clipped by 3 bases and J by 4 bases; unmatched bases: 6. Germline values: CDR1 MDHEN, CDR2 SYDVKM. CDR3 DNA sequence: TGTGCCAGCAGTTTTATCCGGGAGGGTCCAGATACGCAGTATTTT. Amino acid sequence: CASSFIREGPDTQYF.

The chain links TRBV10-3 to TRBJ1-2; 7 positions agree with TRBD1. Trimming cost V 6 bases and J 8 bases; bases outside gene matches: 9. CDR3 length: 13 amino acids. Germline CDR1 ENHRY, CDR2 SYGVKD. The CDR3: CAIRSGTEGGYTF. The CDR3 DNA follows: TGTGCCATCAGGTCCGGGACAGAAGGGGGCTACACCTTC.

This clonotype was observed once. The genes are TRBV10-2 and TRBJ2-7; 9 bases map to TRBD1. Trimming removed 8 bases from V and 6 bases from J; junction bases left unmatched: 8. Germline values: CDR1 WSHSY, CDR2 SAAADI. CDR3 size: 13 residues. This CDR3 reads CASFGTGSLEQYF. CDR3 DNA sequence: TGCGCCAGCTTTGGGACAGGGTCTCTCGAGCAGTACTTC.

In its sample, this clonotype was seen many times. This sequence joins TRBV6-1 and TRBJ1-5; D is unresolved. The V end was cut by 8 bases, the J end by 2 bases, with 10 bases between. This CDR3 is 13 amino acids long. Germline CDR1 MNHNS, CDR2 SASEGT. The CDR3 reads CASSRDGNQPQHF. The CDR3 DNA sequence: TGTGCCAGCTCTAGGGATGGCAATCAGCCCCAGCATTTT.

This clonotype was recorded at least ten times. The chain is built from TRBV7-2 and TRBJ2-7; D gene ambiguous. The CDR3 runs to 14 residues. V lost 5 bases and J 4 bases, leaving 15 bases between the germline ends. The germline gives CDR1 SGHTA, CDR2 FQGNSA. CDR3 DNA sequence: TGTGCCAGCAGCAGGAGTAAGGGCCAGTACGAGCAGTACTTC. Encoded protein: CASSRSKGQYEQYF.

The CDR3 region is CSVEWEGERSGANVLTF. DNA for the CDR3: TGCAGCGTTGAGTGGGAGGGCGAGCGCTCTGGGGCCAACGTCCTGACTTTC. The chain couples TRBV29-1 to TRBJ2-6, with 7 bases identical to TRBD2. Trimming took 3 bases from V and 0 from J; bases not matched to a gene: 8. Germline CDR1 and CDR2: SQVTM and ANQGSEA. The CDR3 contains 17 residues.

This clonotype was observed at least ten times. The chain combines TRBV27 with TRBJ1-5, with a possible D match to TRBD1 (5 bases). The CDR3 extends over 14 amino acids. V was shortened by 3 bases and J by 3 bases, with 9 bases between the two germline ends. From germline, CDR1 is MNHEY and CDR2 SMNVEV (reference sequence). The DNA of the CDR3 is TGTGCCAGCAGTTTCGGACAAACCAATCAGCCCCAGCATTTT. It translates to CASSFGQTNQPQHF.

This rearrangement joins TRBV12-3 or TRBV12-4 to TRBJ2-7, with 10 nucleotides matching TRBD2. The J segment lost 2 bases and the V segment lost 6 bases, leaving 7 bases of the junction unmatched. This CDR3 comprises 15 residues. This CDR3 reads CASRPGLAVPYEQYF. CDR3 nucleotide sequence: TGTGCCAGCAGGCCCGGACTAGCGGTTCCCTACGAGCAGTACTTC.

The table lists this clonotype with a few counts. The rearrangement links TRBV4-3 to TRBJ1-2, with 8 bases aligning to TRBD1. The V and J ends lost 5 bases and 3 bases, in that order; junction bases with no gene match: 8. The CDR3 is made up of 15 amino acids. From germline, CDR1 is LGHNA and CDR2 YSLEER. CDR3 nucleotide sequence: TGCGCCAGCAGCTATCGGACAGGGATCGACTATGGCTACACCTTC. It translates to CASSYRTGIDYGYTF.

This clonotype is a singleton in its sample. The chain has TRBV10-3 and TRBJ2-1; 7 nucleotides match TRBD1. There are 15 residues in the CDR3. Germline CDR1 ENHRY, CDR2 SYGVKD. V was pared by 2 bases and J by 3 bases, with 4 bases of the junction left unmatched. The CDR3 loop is CAISEGRQGYNEQFF. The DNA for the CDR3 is TGTGCCATCAGTGAGGGGAGACAGGGCTACAATGAGCAGTTCTTC.

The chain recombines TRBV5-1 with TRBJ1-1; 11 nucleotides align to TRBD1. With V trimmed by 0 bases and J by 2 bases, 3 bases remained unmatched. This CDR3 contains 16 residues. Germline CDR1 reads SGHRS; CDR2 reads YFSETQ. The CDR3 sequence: CASSLDGTGGNTEAFF. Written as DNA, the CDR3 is TGCGCCAGCAGCTTGGATGGGACAGGGGGTAACACTGAAGCTTTCTTT.

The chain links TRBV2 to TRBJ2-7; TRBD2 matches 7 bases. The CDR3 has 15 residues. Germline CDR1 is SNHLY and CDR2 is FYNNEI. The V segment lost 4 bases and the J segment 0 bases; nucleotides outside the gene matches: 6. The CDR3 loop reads CASSAGGTSSYEQYF. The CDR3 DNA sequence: TGTGCCAGCAGTGCGGGGGGAACGAGCTCCTACGAGCAGTACTTC. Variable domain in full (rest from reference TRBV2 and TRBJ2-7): EPEVTQTPSHQVTQMGQEVILRCVPISNHLYFYWYRQILGQKVEFLVSFYNNEISEKSEIFDDQFSVERPDGSNFTLKIRSTKLEDSAMYFCASSAGGTSSYEQYFGPGTRLTVT.

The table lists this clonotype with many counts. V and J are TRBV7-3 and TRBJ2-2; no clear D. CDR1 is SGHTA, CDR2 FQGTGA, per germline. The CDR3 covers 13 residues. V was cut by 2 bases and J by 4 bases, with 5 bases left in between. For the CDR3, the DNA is TGTGCCAGCAGCTTAGCGGTCACCGGGGAGCTGTTTTTT. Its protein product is CASSLAVTGELFF.

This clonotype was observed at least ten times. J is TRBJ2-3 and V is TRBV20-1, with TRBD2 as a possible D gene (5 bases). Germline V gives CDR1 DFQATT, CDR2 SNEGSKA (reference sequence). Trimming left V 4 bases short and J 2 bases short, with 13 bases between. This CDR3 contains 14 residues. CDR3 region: CSANLPGNTDTQYF. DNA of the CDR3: TGCAGTGCTAATCTACCGGGAAACACAGATACGCAGTATTTT.

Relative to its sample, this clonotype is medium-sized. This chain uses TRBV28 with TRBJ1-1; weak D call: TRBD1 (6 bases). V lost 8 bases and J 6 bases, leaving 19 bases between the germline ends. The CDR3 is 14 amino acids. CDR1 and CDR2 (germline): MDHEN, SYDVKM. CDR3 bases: TGTGCCAGCGAGGGGGGCGCCGCCGTGGCTGAAGCTTTCTTT. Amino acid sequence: CASEGGAAVAEAFF. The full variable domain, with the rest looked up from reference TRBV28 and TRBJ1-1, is DVKVTQSSRYLVKRTGEKVFLECVQDMDHENMFWYRQDPGLGLRLIYFSYDVKMKEKGDIPEGYSVSREKKERFSLILESASTNQTSMYLCASEGGAAVAEAFFGQGTRLTVV.

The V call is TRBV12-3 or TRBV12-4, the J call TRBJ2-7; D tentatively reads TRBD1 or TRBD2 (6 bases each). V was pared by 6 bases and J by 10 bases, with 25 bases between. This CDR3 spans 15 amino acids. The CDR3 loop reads CASSWGVLSGERQYF. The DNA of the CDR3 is TGTGCCAGCAGCTGGGGGGTACTCTCAGGGGAGAGACAGTACTTC.

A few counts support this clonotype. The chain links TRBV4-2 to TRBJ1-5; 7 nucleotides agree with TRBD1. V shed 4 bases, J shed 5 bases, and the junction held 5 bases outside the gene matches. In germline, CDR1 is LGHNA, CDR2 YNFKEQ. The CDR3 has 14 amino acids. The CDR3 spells CASSREGQYQPQHF. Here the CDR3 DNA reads TGTGCCAGCAGCCGAGAGGGACAGTATCAGCCCCAGCATTTT.